One and the same sample provided the 17 T cell receptor beta chains below, sequenced in a study of naive and memory T cell subsets. An oligonucleotide containing a UMI was ligated to the 3' end of TCR cDNA. The SP2 primer and nested alpha and beta constant region primers amplified ligated cDNA in four rounds. TCRdb re-derived calls from the 5' RACE reads in MiXCR, one entry per CDR3 protein. The sample lists more than 55,000 distinct CDR3 sequences; 6.5% to 8.5% were seen once. Receptors originate from a female donor in good health.

V and J are TRBV6-6 and TRBJ1-6; 9 bases are a match to TRBD1. The V gene end was trimmed by 4 bases and the J gene end by 11 bases; junction bases not matched to a gene: 6. This CDR3 is built from 14 residues. From germline, CDR1 is MNHNY and CDR2 SVGAGI (reference sequence). CDR3 nucleotides: TGTGCCAGCAGTTTGGGACAGGGAGAGACACCCCTCCACTTT. The encoded protein is CASSLGQGETPLHF.

V is TRBV9 and J is TRBJ1-5; weak D call: TRBD1 (5 bases). CDR1 and CDR2 (germline): SGDLS, YYNGEE. V lost 6 bases and J 2 bases, leaving 12 bases between the germline ends. This CDR3 has 14 amino acids. CDR3 coding DNA: TGTGCCAGCAATCTGATGGGGGGCAATCAGCCCCAGCATTTT. This gives the protein CASNLMGGNQPQHF.

The V and J genes are TRBV7-2 and TRBJ2-5, with D possibly being TRBD2 (6 bases). V was shortened by 6 bases and J by 2 bases, with 10 bases between the two germline ends. The CDR3 totals 13 residues. CDR1 and CDR2 (germline): SGHTA, FQGNSA. The CDR3 here is CASRRGPQETQYF. The DNA of the CDR3 is TGTGCCAGCAGGCGGGGACCTCAAGAGACCCAGTACTTC. The full variable domain, with the rest looked up from reference TRBV7-2 and TRBJ2-5, is GAGVSQSPSNKVTEKGKDVELRCDPISGHTALYWYRQSLGQGLEFLIYFQGNSAPDKSGLPSDRFSAERTGGSVSTLTIQRTQQEDSAVYLCASRRGPQETQYFGPGTRLLVL.

This clonotype was counted many times. V gene TRBV12-3 or TRBV12-4 combines with J gene TRBJ2-5, with TRBD1 matching 12 bases. With V trimmed by 5 bases and J by 6 bases, 10 bases remained unmatched. This CDR3 has 16 amino acids. The DNA of the CDR3 is TGTGCCAGCAGTACCCCCGGGACAGGGGGCGCGAAGACCCAGTACTTC. Protein: CASSTPGTGGAKTQYF.

This clonotype occurred a few times. J is TRBJ2-5 and V is TRBV20-1, with TRBD1 matching 7 bases. CDR1 and CDR2 (germline): DFQATT, SNEGSKA (reference sequence). The CDR3 consists of 16 residues. J lost 3 bases, V lost 3 bases, and 13 bases had no gene match. Written as DNA, the CDR3 is TGCAGTGCTAGCCACATGGGACAGCTAGTTGAAGAGACCCAGTACTTC. It specifies CSASHMGQLVEETQYF.

Many counts were recorded for this clonotype. The rearrangement joins TRBV2 to TRBJ2-7; 7 nucleotides align to TRBD1. Germline V gives CDR1 SNHLY, CDR2 FYNNEI. The CDR3 totals 12 residues. With V trimmed by 5 bases and J by 3 bases, 1 base remained unmatched. The CDR3: CASSPGGYEQYF. The DNA of the CDR3 is TGTGCCAGCAGTCCAGGGGGCTACGAGCAGTACTTC.

The chain recombines TRBV27 with TRBJ2-1, with D possibly matching TRBD2 (6 bases). V gave up 5 bases and J gave up 4 bases, with 12 bases separating them. The germline V gene has CDR1 MNHEY and CDR2 SMNVEV (reference sequence). The CDR3 extends over 14 amino acids. The CDR3 DNA reads as TGTGCCAGCAGTCCAAGTGGGGGGTACAATGAGCAGTTCTTC. As protein: CASSPSGGYNEQFF.

A few counts support this clonotype. The chain recombines TRBV7-3 with TRBJ2-1; 9 bases match TRBD2. Germline lookup yields CDR1 SGHTA and CDR2 FQGTGA. The J segment lost 0 bases and the V segment lost 2 bases, leaving 5 bases of the junction unmatched. This CDR3 has 17 residues. Written as DNA, the CDR3 is TGTGCCAGCAGCTTAGGAGCGGGGGGACTCTCCTACAATGAGCAGTTCTTC. Translation: CASSLGAGGLSYNEQFF.

In its sample, this clonotype was seen once. J is TRBJ2-1 and V is TRBV7-6; perhaps TRBD2 as D (5 bases). This CDR3 has 15 residues. The V end was cut by 8 bases, the J end by 7 bases, with 21 bases between. Germline V lookup: CDR1 SGHVS, CDR2 FNYEAQ. DNA for the CDR3: TGTGCCAGCGGCGGCTACGGCGGACTCTTAAATGAGCAGTTCTTC. This codes for CASGGYGGLLNEQFF. The full variable domain, rest sourced from reference TRBV7-6 and TRBJ2-1, is GAGVSQSPRYKVTKRGQDVALRCDPISGHVSLYWYRQALGQGPEFLTYFNYEAQQDKSGLPNDRFSAERPEGSISTLTIQRTEQRDSAMYRCASGGYGGLLNEQFFGPGTRLTVL.

This clonotype was recorded at least ten times. J is TRBJ1-1 and V is TRBV12-3 or TRBV12-4; no clear D gene. The V and J ends lost 2 bases and 4 bases respectively, with 8 bases between them. This CDR3 region has 13 residues. The CDR3: CASSLLAGTEAFF. In DNA, the CDR3 is TGTGCCAGCAGTTTATTGGCGGGCACTGAAGCTTTCTTT.

This clonotype came up a few times. The chain uses TRBV4-2 and TRBJ2-7; 7 bases are shared with TRBD1. The V and J ends lost 5 bases and 4 bases, in that order; junction bases with no gene match: 2. CDR3 length equals 12 residues. Germline assignment: CDR1 LGHNA and CDR2 YNFKEQ. This CDR3 is CASSLTGYEQYF. CDR3 in DNA: TGTGCCAGCAGCTTGACAGGGTACGAGCAGTACTTC.

The genes are TRBV18 and TRBJ2-7; TRBD2 is a possible D gene (5 bases). The V gene's germline CDR1 is KGHSH and CDR2 LQKENI. V lost 1 base, J lost 4 bases, and 8 bases lay in between. The CDR3 runs to 13 residues. The CDR3: CASSPHPGYEQYF. The CDR3 DNA is TGTGCCAGCTCACCACATCCGGGGTACGAGCAGTACTTC.

This clonotype was recorded a few times. V usage is TRBV4-1 and J usage is TRBJ2-2; no definite D call. The CDR3 covers 16 residues. Germline loops: CDR1 MGHRA, CDR2 YSYEKL. V shed 4 bases and J shed 0 bases, with 12 bases lying between them. The CDR3 loop reads CASSRPNSANTGELFF. In DNA form, the CDR3 reads TGCGCCAGCAGCCGACCAAATTCAGCGAACACCGGGGAGCTGTTTTTT.

This clonotype was seen a handful of times. V and J are TRBV9 and TRBJ2-7, with 7 bases identical to TRBD2. This CDR3 is built from 14 residues. CDR1 and CDR2 (germline): SGDLS, YYNGEE. With V trimmed by 2 bases and J by 2 bases, 4 bases remained unmatched. The CDR3 bases are TGTGCCAGCAGCGTCTCTAGCGGTACCTACGAGCAGTACTTC. This codes for CASSVSSGTYEQYF.

Only a few counts were recorded for this clonotype. The V gene is TRBV20-1, the J gene TRBJ2-7; TRBD1 matches at 9 bases. Losses at the gene ends were 6 bases for V and 4 bases for J; bases not matched to a gene: 7. Per germline, CDR1 DFQATT and CDR2 SNEGSKA (reference sequence). The CDR3 totals 13 residues. CDR3 region: CSATTGGEYEQYF. CDR3 bases: TGCAGTGCCACGACAGGGGGAGAATACGAGCAGTACTTC.

Many counts were recorded for this clonotype. The rearrangement joins TRBV6-2 or TRBV6-3 to TRBJ2-2; 10 bases line up with TRBD2. The CDR3 sequence is 14 residues long. The germline V gene has CDR1 MNHEY and CDR2 SVGEGT. J was trimmed by 4 bases and V by 5 bases; bases with no gene match: 1. Here the CDR3 DNA reads TGTGCCAGCAGTAGCGGGGGGGCCACCGGGGAGCTGTTTTTT. Translating gives CASSSGGATGELFF.

This clonotype was counted ten times or more. The chain carries TRBV5-1 and TRBJ1-2; D is unresolved. V was pared by 4 bases and J by 9 bases, with 19 bases between. The germline V gene has CDR1 SGHRS and CDR2 YFSETQ. The CDR3 covers 14 residues. CDR3 bases: TGCGCCAGCAGCGACGGTTTGGGCGTCCGTCGCTACACCTTC. Encoded protein: CASSDGLGVRRYTF.